Described below is a single TCR beta chain sequence and its context. This entry belongs to a study of cytomegalovirus exposure and HLA in healthy donors. With 60 Vbeta and 13 Jbeta primers, the PCR was carried out. Measured with immunoSEQ multiplex PCR; TCRdb has only the in-frame clones, and not every one. The sample consists of over 110,000 clones, approximately 82% of them appearing once. The sample comprised PBMCs. The TCR was taken from a woman aged 55-69 years in good health and CMV-seropositive.

DNA for the CDR3: TGTGCCAGCAGCCAAAGCAGTGGGTGGGACAATCCCTACGAGCAGTACTTC. As protein: CASSQSSGWDNPYEQYF. This chain uses TRBV4-2 with TRBJ2-7, with a possible D match to TRBD1 (6 bases). V was clipped by 2 bases and J by 2 bases, with 19 bases between them. The CDR3 totals 17 residues. In germline, CDR1 is LGHNA, CDR2 YNFKEQ.